These T cell receptor beta chains were read from a single sample in a study of long-term antiretroviral therapy in people with HIV. TCRdb keeps only in-frame clones here, not all; method: immunoSEQ multiplex PCR. This sample has tens of thousands of clones, with approximately 77% found just once. The sample was unsorted PBMCs, taken less than 2.5 years after starting antiretroviral therapy. Every receptor here comes from a man aged 35 to 55 with HIV. Both conserved end residues are part of each CDR3. A D gene is named only where the DNA matches it firmly. Clone size is stated in some rows and not others, as once, few, many or a class when expanded.

J,V,size,D,CDR3,DNA
TRBJ2-7,TRBV27,-,-,CASTGSGAYEQYF,TGTGCCAGCACGGGAAGCGGCGCCTACGAGCAGTACTTC
TRBJ2-5,TRBV6-5,-,-,CASRRTREETQYF,TGTGCCAGCCGCCGGACTCGGGAGGAGACCCAGTACTTC
TRBJ1-5,TRBV19,-,TRBD1,CASRETDRGLDQPQHF,TGTGCCAGTAGAGAAACGGACAGGGGACTGGATCAGCCCCAGCATTTT
TRBJ2-3,TRBV7-9,few,TRBD2,CASSSSGSPSRGGDTQYF,TGTGCCAGCAGCTCTAGCGGGAGTCCCTCTAGGGGAGGAGATACGCAGTATTTT
TRBJ2-2,TRBV7-2,-,TRBD2,CASSLESSGRIGTGELFF,TGTGCCAGCAGCTTAGAATCTAGCGGGAGGATCGGTACCGGGGAGCTGTTTTTT
TRBJ1-2,TRBV9,large,-,CASSVGGASLGYTF,TGTGCCAGCAGCGTAGGAGGGGCAAGTCTGGGCTACACCTTC
TRBJ1-1,TRBV29-1,-,-,CSVGDADTEAFF,TGCAGCGTGGGGGACGCCGACACTGAAGCTTTCTTT
TRBJ1-1,TRBV11-2,-,-,CASSLEEVSTEAFF,TGTGCCAGCAGCCTTGAAGAGGTCTCCACTGAAGCTTTCTTT
TRBJ1-1,TRBV2,-,-,CASTENTEAFF,TGTGCCAGCACCGAGAACACTGAAGCTTTCTTT
TRBJ1-2,TRBV6-5,-,TRBD1,CASSYAIGTGRYGYTF,TGTGCCAGCAGTTACGCCATCGGGACAGGTCGCTATGGCTACACCTTC
TRBJ2-5,TRBV6-1,-,TRBD1,CASSRAGGGETQYF,TGTGCCAGCAGCAGGGCAGGGGGCGGGGAGACCCAGTACTTC
TRBJ1-4,TRBV7-8,-,TRBD1,CASSPTGTGVYSTNEKLFF,TGTGCCAGCAGCCCGACCGGGACAGGGGTGTATTCAACTAATGAAAAACTGTTTTTT
TRBJ1-3,TRBV7-2,few,-,CASSLGRSSGNTIYF,TGTGCCAGCAGCTTAGGCAGGAGCTCTGGAAACACCATATATTTT
TRBJ1-6,TRBV15,-,TRBD1,CATSPASPGTGYSPLHF,TGTGCCACCAGCCCAGCTAGTCCCGGGACAGGATATTCACCCCTCCACTTT
TRBJ2-3,TRBV9,few,-,CASSVVSGGTDTQYF,TGTGCCAGCAGCGTAGTTTCGGGCGGCACAGATACGCAGTATTTT
TRBJ2-7,TRBV6-5,-,TRBD1,CASSYPRGPTGYEQYF,TGTGCCAGCAGTTATCCGAGGGGGCCAACAGGCTACGAGCAGTACTTC
TRBJ2-2,TRBV5-4,-,-,CASSLELRGSNTGELFF,TGTGCCAGCAGCCTCGAATTAAGGGGTTCTAACACCGGGGAGCTGTTTTTT
TRBJ2-3,TRBV11-2,-,-,CASSSRTVTDTQYF,TGTGCCAGCAGCTCAAGGACAGTCACAGATACGCAGTATTTT
TRBJ1-4,TRBV7-2,-,-,CASSSGAWEKLFF,TGTGCCAGCAGCTCGGGGGCGTGGGAAAAACTGTTTTTT
TRBJ2-7,TRBV9,-,-,CASSPRQSYEQYF,TGTGCCAGCAGCCCACGACAGAGCTACGAGCAGTACTTC
TRBJ1-5,TRBV19,-,-,CASSTSPTGRNQPQHF,TGTGCCAGTAGTACCTCCCCAACTGGTCGCAATCAGCCCCAGCATTTT
TRBJ1-5,TRBV7-8,-,TRBD1,CASSSGQDFNQPQHF,TGTGCCAGCAGTTCCGGACAGGATTTCAATCAGCCCCAGCATTTT
TRBJ1-2,TRBV7-3,-,-,CASSFGGNYGYTF,TGTGCCAGCAGCTTTGGGGGCAACTATGGCTACACCTTC
TRBJ2-2,TRBV5-6,-,-,CASSLGAATGELFF,TGTGCCAGCAGCTTGGGGGCGGCGACCGGGGAGCTGTTTTTT
TRBJ2-7,TRBV30,few,-,CAWTSVYEQYF,TGTGCCTGGACTTCCGTCTACGAGCAGTACTTC
TRBJ2-3,TRBV27,-,-,CASSLSVVSSDTQYF,TGTGCCAGCAGTTTATCGGTGGTCTCGTCAGATACGCAGTATTTT
TRBJ1-3,TRBV5-4,-,TRBD1,CASSSGQVLSGNTIYF,TGTGCCAGCAGCAGTGGACAGGTTCTCTCTGGAAACACCATATATTTT
TRBJ2-4,TRBV25-1,-,-,CASSEAGPGKNIQYF,TGTGCCAGCAGTGAGGCCGGCCCCGGCAAAAACATTCAGTACTTC
TRBJ1-4,TRBV6-4,-,-,CASSSLPRDKQGNEKLFF,TGTGCCAGCAGTTCCCTCCCCCGGGACAAACAAGGTAATGAAAAACTGTTTTTT
TRBJ2-5,TRBV5-4,-,-,CAIPGQTKETQYF,TGTGCCATCCCGGGACAAACAAAAGAGACCCAGTACTTC
TRBJ2-2,TRBV11-2,once,-,CASSLVGVTGELFF,TGTGCCAGCAGCTTAGTTGGGGTCACCGGGGAGCTGTTTTTT
TRBJ2-7,TRBV7-2,-,TRBD2,CASTRSGRGYEQYF,TGTGCCAGCACGAGGAGCGGGAGAGGCTACGAGCAGTACTTC